The 21 T cell receptor beta chains below come from one sample, sequenced in a study of blood T cell repertoires in COVID-19. The protocol was immunoSEQ multiplex PCR, while the TCRdb copy is restricted to in-frame clones and leaves out a portion. The sample lists about 150,000 clones; around four fifths were seen once. What was sequenced was PBMCs or T cells enriched from blood (not recorded which). The receptors shown here come from a man in his forties or fifties who had recovered from COVID-19.

V is TRBV19 and J is TRBJ1-2; no definite D call. The CDR3 sequence is 16 residues long. Germline V CDR1 and CDR2: LNHDA, SQIVND (reference sequence). Trimming pared 1 base from V and 4 bases from J, leaving 16 bases between. The CDR3 reads CASSIAQTGFSYGYTF. The CDR3 DNA is TGTGCCAGTAGTATAGCCCAAACGGGGTTTAGCTATGGCTACACCTTC.

This clone was found once. This chain connects TRBV18 to TRBJ1-1; unclear D gene. V was clipped by 2 bases and J by 5 bases, with 6 bases between them. This CDR3 is 12 amino acids long. Per the germline V gene, CDR1 is KGHSH and CDR2 is LQKENI. The CDR3 loop is CASSPAGTEAFF. The CDR3 bases are TGTGCCAGCTCACCAGCCGGGACTGAAGCTTTCTTT.

This chain connects TRBV5-1 to TRBJ1-3, with 11 bases fitting TRBD1. This CDR3 spans 15 amino acids. V lost 4 bases and J lost 4; bases outside the gene matches: 4. In germline, CDR1 is SGHRS, CDR2 YFSETQ. In DNA form, the CDR3 reads TGCGCCAGCAGCGGCCGGACAGGGGGCGGAAACACCATATATTTT. Translation gives CASSGRTGGGNTIYF.

Here the CDR3 DNA reads TGTGCCTGGAGGGCATCAGGGGAATCCTATGGCTACACCTTC. It yields the protein CAWRASGESYGYTF. The chain links TRBV30 to TRBJ1-2; a weak D match, TRBD1 (6 bases). Trimming removed 3 bases from V and 4 bases from J, with 15 bases in between. This CDR3 is built from 14 residues. Per germline, CDR1 GTSNPN and CDR2 SVGIG (reference sequence).

The chain recombines TRBV7-2 with TRBJ1-1, with 9 bases that match TRBD1. The V segment lost 5 bases and the J segment 4 bases; nucleotides outside the gene matches: 5. The CDR3 has 14 residues. From germline, CDR1 is SGHTA and CDR2 FQGNSA. The CDR3 sequence is CASSIGQGSTEAFF. The CDR3 DNA is TGTGCCAGCAGCATCGGACAGGGGAGCACTGAAGCTTTCTTT.

The chain couples TRBV5-1 to TRBJ1-2, with TRBD1 matching 9 bases. This CDR3 is built from 14 residues. J was trimmed by 4 bases and V by 4 bases; bases with no gene match: 5. Germline values: CDR1 SGHRS, CDR2 YFSETQ. The CDR3 region is CASSEGQGTYGYTF. CDR3 in DNA: TGCGCCAGCAGCGAAGGACAGGGGACCTATGGCTACACCTTC.

This clone was seen a single time. V usage is TRBV9 and J usage is TRBJ2-1; D is unclear. Germline assignment: CDR1 SGDLS and CDR2 YYNGEE. CDR3 length equals 13 residues. V dropped 0 bases and J dropped 6 bases, with 7 bases sitting between them. The CDR3 protein is CASSVAPFNEQFF. CDR3 nucleotides: TGTGCCAGCAGCGTAGCCCCATTCAATGAGCAGTTCTTC.

The rearrangement links TRBV7-2 to TRBJ1-4; D is unclear. Germline V lookup: CDR1 SGHTA, CDR2 FQGNSA. Trimming stripped 3 bases from V and 7 bases from J, with 9 bases between. This CDR3 spans 13 amino acids. The CDR3 nucleotides are TGTGCCAGCAGCTTTAGCCGGGGTGAAAAACTGTTTTTT. Translated, it gives CASSFSRGEKLFF.

V is TRBV2 and J is TRBJ1-1; 8 bases map to TRBD1. Germline V gives CDR1 SNHLY, CDR2 FYNNEI. V dropped 5 bases and J dropped 6; count of bases not matched to a gene: 8. The CDR3 has 14 residues. In nucleotides, the CDR3 is TGTGCCAGCAGTCGACAGGGGCGGGGATCTGAAGCTTTCTTT. Its translation: CASSRQGRGSEAFF.

Ten or more counts support this clone. The chain couples TRBV11-2 to TRBJ2-7; possibly TRBD2 for D (6 bases). Germline loops: CDR1 SGHAT, CDR2 FQNNGV. The CDR3 runs to 12 residues. Trimming took 5 bases from V and 5 from J, leaving 10 bases between them. This chain's CDR3 is CASSRWGDEQYF. In nucleotides, the CDR3 is TGTGCCAGCAGCCGATGGGGGGACGAGCAGTACTTC.

The chain joins TRBV6-5 to TRBJ1-6; the D gene is possibly TRBD1 (6 bases). The germline V gene encodes CDR1 MNHEY and CDR2 SVGAGI. V gave up 2 bases and J gave up 10 bases, with 12 bases separating them. The CDR3 has 14 amino acids. CDR3 loop: CASSYNRVRSPLHF. The CDR3 nucleotides are TGTGCCAGCAGTTACAACAGGGTGCGGTCACCCCTCCACTTT.

The gene calls are TRBV5-6 and TRBJ1-2; 9 positions match TRBD1. This CDR3 spans 15 amino acids. After removal of 1 base from V and 2 bases from J, the junction contained 3 bases not matched to a gene. Looked up from germline, CDR1 is SGHDT and CDR2 is YYEEEE. The CDR3 DNA follows: TGTGCCAGCAGCTTGACGGGACAGGGAAACTATGGCTACACCTTC. Amino acid sequence: CASSLTGQGNYGYTF.

There are a few counts of this clone. The chain carries TRBV27 and TRBJ1-2, with 8 positions matching TRBD1. The CDR3 extends over 15 amino acids. Germline V lookup: CDR1 MNHEY, CDR2 SMNVEV (reference sequence). V was clipped by 3 bases and J by 2 bases; unmatched bases: 5. The CDR3 DNA reads TGTGCCAGCAGTTTCAGCAGGGGGCGCAACTATGGCTACACCTTC. This gives the protein CASSFSRGRNYGYTF.

This rearrangement joins TRBV6-5 to TRBJ2-5; D is unclear. Trimming pared 6 bases from V and 10 bases from J, leaving 15 bases between. The germline CDR1 and CDR2 sequences are MNHEY and SVGAGI. The CDR3 is 12 amino acids. CDR3 residues: CASSRGGEDQYF. In nucleotides, the CDR3 is TGTGCCAGCAGCCGAGGTGGCGAGGACCAGTACTTC.

The chain combines TRBV19 with TRBJ1-5, with TRBD1 identical over 7 bases. The CDR3 runs 14 residues. V was clipped by 6 bases and J by 2 bases; unmatched bases: 4. The germline V gene has CDR1 LNHDA and CDR2 SQIVND (reference sequence). The CDR3 sequence: CASSTGQGNQPQHF. The DNA of the CDR3 is TGTGCCAGTAGCACTGGACAGGGCAATCAGCCCCAGCATTTT.

J is TRBJ1-1 and V is TRBV7-3, with 7 bases matching TRBD1. Germline V lookup: CDR1 SGHTA, CDR2 FQGTGA. V dropped 5 bases and J dropped 0; count of bases not matched to a gene: 9. The CDR3 is 16 amino acids. This CDR3 is CASSLDGQVMNTEAFF. The DNA for the CDR3 is TGTGCCAGCAGCCTCGATGGACAGGTCATGAACACTGAAGCTTTCTTT.

This clone has more than one count but fewer than ten. The CDR3 DNA reads TGTGCCAGCTCACTAGATGCAATGTCTAGCAATCAGCCCCAGCATTTT. Translated: CASSLDAMSSNQPQHF. V is TRBV18 and J is TRBJ1-5; no definite D call. With 4 bases removed from V and 0 bases from J, the gap between germline ends came to 13 bases. CDR3 length equals 16 residues. From germline, CDR1 is KGHSH and CDR2 LQKENI.

The rearrangement links TRBV9 to TRBJ2-5; 11 bases agree with TRBD1. Trimming removed 3 bases from V and 3 bases from J; junction bases left unmatched: 4. This CDR3 comprises 15 residues. Germline CDR1 is SGDLS and CDR2 is YYNGEE. DNA for the CDR3: TGTGCCAGCAGCGCCTCGGGACAGGGGGAAGAGACCCAGTACTTC. Residues: CASSASGQGEETQYF.

The rearrangement links TRBV6-1 to TRBJ2-7, with TRBD2 matching over 11 bases. Trimming took 4 bases from V and 2 from J; bases not matched to a gene: 10. This CDR3 spans 17 amino acids. The germline gives CDR1 MNHNS, CDR2 SASEGT. CDR3 sequence reads: CASSGHGTSGSPYEQYF. As DNA, the CDR3 is TGTGCCAGCAGTGGACACGGGACTAGCGGTTCCCCCTACGAGCAGTACTTC.

The chain is built from TRBV11-1 and TRBJ2-3; 7 bases fit TRBD1. CDR3 length: 13 residues. Germline V lookup: CDR1 SGHAT, CDR2 FQDESV (reference sequence). Trimming took 8 bases from V and 2 from J; bases not matched to a gene: 4. DNA of the CDR3: TGTGCCAGCGAGGGGGCATCCACAGATACGCAGTATTTT. Protein product: CASEGASTDTQYF.

As DNA, the CDR3 is TGTGCCAGCAGTTACGGACTAGCGACGGATACGCAGTATTTT. Translated: CASSYGLATDTQYF. V and J are TRBV6-5 and TRBJ2-3, with 9 bases lining up with TRBD2. After removal of 2 bases from V and 6 bases from J, the junction contained 3 bases not matched to a gene. CDR3 length: 14 amino acids. The germline gives CDR1 MNHEY, CDR2 SVGAGI.